The 9 T cell receptor beta chains presented below share a single source sample, sequenced in a study of blood T cell repertoires in COVID-19. Produced via immunoSEQ multiplex PCR; TCRdb's table is partial and in-frame only. The profile shows approximately 87,000 clones, about 89% of them singletons. The specimen sequenced was peripheral blood. These receptors came from a man aged 65 to 79 with active or convalescent COVID-19.

This chain joins TRBV5-4 and TRBJ2-5; tentatively, D is TRBD1 (5 bases). Trimming took off 3 bases at V and 3 bases at J, with 9 bases between the two ends. Germline lookup yields CDR1 SGHNT and CDR2 YYREEE (reference sequence). This CDR3 has 13 residues. Written as DNA, the CDR3 is TGTGCCAGCAGCTCGACAGCAGAAGAGACCCAGTACTTC. Its protein is CASSSTAEETQYF.

The chain carries TRBV27 and TRBJ2-7; 7 bases map to TRBD1. Germline CDR1 MNHEY, CDR2 SMNVEV (reference sequence). This CDR3 region has 14 residues. V dropped 8 bases and J dropped 3; count of bases not matched to a gene: 10. DNA of the CDR3: TGTGCCAGCCGCAGGGGGTCTCCCTACTACGAGCAGTACTTC. Translating it yields CASRRGSPYYEQYF.

This clone was recorded once. The V call is TRBV5-1, the J call TRBJ1-4; a possible D gene is TRBD1 (6 bases). The germline gives CDR1 SGHRS, CDR2 YFSETQ. Trimming left V 4 bases short and J 0 bases short, with 22 bases between. The CDR3 sequence is 19 residues long. The CDR3 region has the DNA TGCGCCAGCAGCCTACGGACAGTCGGAAGAAGTACAACTAATGAAAAACTGTTTTTT. It is translated as CASSLRTVGRSTTNEKLFF.

The V and J genes are TRBV28 and TRBJ1-2; perhaps TRBD1 as D (5 bases). The ends were cut back, 2 bases at V and 4 bases at J, with 8 bases in the middle. The CDR3 loop spans 13 amino acids. The germline V gene encodes CDR1 MDHEN and CDR2 SYDVKM. In nucleotides, the CDR3 is TGTGCCAGCAGTTTAACGGGGGGCTATGGCTACACCTTC. Translated, it gives CASSLTGGYGYTF.

The chain carries TRBV28 and TRBJ1-6, with 9 bases that match TRBD1. Germline CDR1 is MDHEN and CDR2 is SYDVKM. This CDR3 is built from 16 residues. With V trimmed by 5 bases and J by 9 bases, 11 bases remained unmatched. In DNA form, the CDR3 reads TGTGCCAGCAGTCCAAGTATTGGGACAGGGATTTCACCCCTCCACTTT. Its protein product is CASSPSIGTGISPLHF.

The rearrangement joins TRBV15 to TRBJ2-5; tentatively, D is TRBD1 (5 bases). The germline gives CDR1 LNHNV, CDR2 YYDKDF (reference sequence). The CDR3 is made up of 14 amino acids. V lost 1 base, J lost 5 bases, and 11 bases lay in between. The CDR3 protein is CATSRVSRVETQYF. The CDR3 bases are TGTGCCACCAGCAGAGTATCCAGGGTGGAGACCCAGTACTTC.

The gene calls are TRBV5-1 and TRBJ1-5, with D unresolved. Deletions cut 4 bases from V and 6 bases from J, with 14 bases between. CDR3 size: 14 residues. Germline V gives CDR1 SGHRS, CDR2 YFSETQ. CDR3 in DNA: TGCGCCAGCAGCCCCGATGGCTCTAGTCAGCCCCAGCATTTT. This codes for CASSPDGSSQPQHF.

This clone has just a few counts. The rearrangement uses TRBV12-2 and TRBJ2-7; TRBD1, the table's D call, lacks a check against the DNA. TRBV12-2 is listed as a pseudogene. The CDR3 extends over 13 amino acids. The CDR3 protein is CASRCRGSYEQYF. Here the CDR3 DNA reads TGTGCAAGTCGCTGCAGGGGTAGTTACGAGCAGTACTTC.

This chain connects TRBV7-9 to TRBJ1-1; D not certain. Trimming took off 2 bases at V and 1 base at J, with 14 bases between the two ends. There are 16 residues in the CDR3. CDR1 and CDR2 (germline): SEHNR, FQNEAQ (reference sequence). The chain's CDR3 is CASSLLVRGGNTEAFF. The CDR3 DNA follows: TGTGCCAGCAGCTTACTGGTACGGGGAGGGAACACTGAAGCTTTCTTT.